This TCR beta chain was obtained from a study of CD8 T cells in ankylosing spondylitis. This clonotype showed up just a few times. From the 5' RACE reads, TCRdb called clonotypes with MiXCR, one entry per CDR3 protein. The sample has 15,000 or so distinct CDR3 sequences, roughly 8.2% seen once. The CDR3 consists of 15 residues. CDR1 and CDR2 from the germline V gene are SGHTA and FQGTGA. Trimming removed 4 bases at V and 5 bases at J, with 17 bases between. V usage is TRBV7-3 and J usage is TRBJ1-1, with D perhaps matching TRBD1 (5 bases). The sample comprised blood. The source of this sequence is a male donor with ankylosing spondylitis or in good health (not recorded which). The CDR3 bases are TGTGCCAGCAGCTCGGTGGCAGGGAGTAGGACTGAAGCTTTCTTT. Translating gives CASSSVAGSRTEAFF.